This TCR beta chain was captured in a study of spatial heterogeneity in lung cancer. Turning to the study itself: Compared with alpha-chain sequences, beta-chain sequences were consistently detected in greater numbers. The library had UMIs, and each TCR and UMI pair averaged more than ten raw reads.

The CDR3 extends over 11 amino acids. Noted time point: sample taken at primary tumor resection. Unsorted whole RNA of tumor, nontumor lung or frozen PBMC was sequenced. More than 70 TRACERx patients with early, untreated non-small cell lung cancer donated samples. Sample share makes this clonotype medium-sized. TCRdb processed the 5' RACE reads anew with MiXCR; each CDR3 protein has one entry. The sample lists roughly 4,800 distinct CDR3 sequences; about 16% were seen once. This receptor was taken from a male donor with early-stage non-small cell lung cancer. V and J are TRBV21-1 and TRBJ2-7; the table's D call TRBD1 went unverified against the DNA. TRBV21-1 is a recognized pseudogene. The material sequenced was normal lung tissue next to the tumor, taken at surgery. This CDR3 is CASRSPGVKYV. CDR3 DNA sequence: TGTGCCAGCAGATCCCCCGGGGTGAAGTACGTC.